The entry that follows covers one T cell receptor beta chain sequence. Its antigen is currently unknown. CD45RO-negative cells were positively selected for CCR7, leaving out terminally differentiated effector memory CD45RA+ cells. This CDR3 spans 15 amino acids. Germline V gene sequence: CDR1 SGHAT, CDR2 FQDESV (reference sequence). V shed 3 bases, J shed 2 bases, and the junction held 3 bases outside the gene matches. This sample stems from a study of shared clonotypes between healthy human individuals. Regarding the study as a whole: Sorted-subset sequencing was shown by rarefaction to be incomplete despite large depth.

Measured with immunoSEQ multiplex PCR; TCRdb has only the in-frame clones, and not every one. The table records roughly 2.1 million clones, around 93% of them present only once. The TCR was taken from a man in his late teens or twenties in good health. Some clones in this sample may be carry-over from other donors' samples. The sequencing input was naive CD8+ T cells from PBMCs. The V call is TRBV11-1, the J call TRBJ2-2; 7 bases align to TRBD2. The CDR3 loop is CASSFSGSNTGELFF. The CDR3 DNA reads as TGTGCCAGCAGCTTTAGCGGGTCAAACACCGGGGAGCTGTTTTTT.